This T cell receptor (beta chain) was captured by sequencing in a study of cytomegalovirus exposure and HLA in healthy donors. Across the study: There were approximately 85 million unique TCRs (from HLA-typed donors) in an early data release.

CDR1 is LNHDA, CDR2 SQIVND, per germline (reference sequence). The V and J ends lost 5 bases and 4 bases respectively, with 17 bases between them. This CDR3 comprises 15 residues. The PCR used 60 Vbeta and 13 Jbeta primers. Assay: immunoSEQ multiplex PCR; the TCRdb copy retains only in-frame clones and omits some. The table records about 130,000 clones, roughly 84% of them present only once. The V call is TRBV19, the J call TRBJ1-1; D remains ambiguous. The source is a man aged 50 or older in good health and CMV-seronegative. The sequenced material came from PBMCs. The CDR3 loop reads CASSWQDRGGTEAFF. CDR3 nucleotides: TGTGCCAGTAGTTGGCAGGACCGGGGTGGCACTGAAGCTTTCTTT.